This T cell receptor beta chain derives from a study of T cell responses to AZD1222 COVID-19 vaccine. Study context: Some second doses came at about 4 weeks and others at about 12 weeks; these were pooled.

Profiling relied on immunoSEQ multiplex PCR, and the TCRdb table lists in-frame clones only, not all of them. The table records over 110,000 clones, under 95% of them present only once. V was clipped by 1 base and J by 2 bases; unmatched bases: 2. Germline V gene data show CDR1 as LGHNA and CDR2 as YSLEER. This CDR3 has 15 residues. A note on this clone: Antigen unknown.

Findings of the study overall: Just a handful of AZD1222 recipients were seropositive at baseline. The sample set comprised mostly white British donors with more females, and clonal diversity was possibly underestimated. Reports say nearly half of spike-specific TCRs go after unmutated variant regions.

V usage is TRBV4-3 and J usage is TRBJ2-3, with 8 bases that match TRBD2. This sequence was found in an adult in good health. Material: peripheral blood, obtained on day 0 of AZD1222 vaccination. The CDR3 sequence is CASSQGAGDTDTQYF. CDR3 coding DNA: TGCGCCAGCAGCCAAGGAGCGGGAGACACAGATACGCAGTATTTT.